This is a list of T cell receptor beta chains from one sample in a study of cytomegalovirus exposure and HLA in healthy donors. The protocol was immunoSEQ multiplex PCR, while the TCRdb copy is restricted to in-frame clones and leaves out a portion. This table holds about 140,000 clones, approximately 70% found once. Specimen: PBMCs. All receptors derive from a woman aged 40 to 55 in good health and CMV-seronegative. The CDR3 runs from the conserved cysteine through the conserved F or W. The order of the fields is D gene, J gene, CDR3 length, clone size, V gene, CDR3 protein, CDR3 DNA. A D gene is named only where the DNA matches it firmly. The size field is filled for only some rows; it gives once, few, many or a size class.

d_call: NA; j_call: TRBJ1-2; cdr3_length: 17; clone_size: NA; v_call: TRBV5-5; cdr3_aa: CASSLAPGQGLLYGYTF; cdr3_nt: TGTGCCAGCAGCCTGGCCCCCGGACAAGGCTTACTCTATGGCTACACCTTC
d_call: TRBD1; j_call: TRBJ1-5; cdr3_length: 17; clone_size: NA; v_call: TRBV7-2; cdr3_aa: CASSLGPLGQGGQPQHF; cdr3_nt: TGTGCCAGCAGCTTAGGCCCCCTCGGACAGGGTGGACAGCCCCAGCATTTT
d_call: TRBD1; j_call: TRBJ1-2; cdr3_length: 17; clone_size: NA; v_call: TRBV2; cdr3_aa: CASSETGGTGGVYGYTF; cdr3_nt: TGTGCCAGCAGCGAGACGGGGGGGACAGGGGGCGTCTATGGCTACACCTTC
d_call: TRBD1; j_call: TRBJ2-2; cdr3_length: 13; clone_size: NA; v_call: TRBV7-3; cdr3_aa: CASSRMDRGELFF; cdr3_nt: TGTGCCAGCAGCCGAATGGACAGGGGCGAGCTGTTTTTT
d_call: TRBD2; j_call: TRBJ2-3; cdr3_length: 15; clone_size: NA; v_call: TRBV7-2; cdr3_aa: CASSPEAGVADTQYF; cdr3_nt: TGTGCCAGCAGTCCTGAAGCGGGGGTGGCAGATACGCAGTATTTT
d_call: TRBD1; j_call: TRBJ2-1; cdr3_length: 17; clone_size: NA; v_call: TRBV5-1; cdr3_aa: CASSLVGRGSSYNEQFF; cdr3_nt: TGCGCCAGCAGCTTGGTTGGCAGGGGGAGCTCCTACAATGAGCAGTTCTTC
d_call: NA; j_call: TRBJ1-2; cdr3_length: 13; clone_size: NA; v_call: TRBV7-8; cdr3_aa: CASSLKAVYGYTF; cdr3_nt: TGTGCCAGCAGCTTAAAAGCCGTGTATGGCTACACCTTC
d_call: NA; j_call: TRBJ1-5; cdr3_length: 14; clone_size: NA; v_call: TRBV6-1; cdr3_aa: CASSEVPRYQPQHF; cdr3_nt: TGTGCCAGCAGTGAAGTCCCCAGGTATCAGCCCCAGCATTTT
d_call: NA; j_call: TRBJ1-2; cdr3_length: 15; clone_size: NA; v_call: TRBV5-5; cdr3_aa: CASSLSAKGGYGYTF; cdr3_nt: TGTGCCAGCAGCCTGTCCGCCAAAGGGGGCTATGGCTACACCTTC
d_call: NA; j_call: TRBJ1-1; cdr3_length: 15; clone_size: NA; v_call: TRBV6-1; cdr3_aa: CASSPRTALNTEAFF; cdr3_nt: TGTGCCAGCAGTCCCCGGACAGCCTTGAACACTGAAGCTTTCTTT
d_call: TRBD2; j_call: TRBJ2-3; cdr3_length: 14; clone_size: NA; v_call: TRBV9; cdr3_aa: CASTSGGDTDTQYF; cdr3_nt: TGTGCCAGTACAAGCGGGGGTGACACAGATACGCAGTATTTT
d_call: NA; j_call: TRBJ1-5; cdr3_length: 16; clone_size: NA; v_call: TRBV5-5; cdr3_aa: CASSPHGARRDQPQHF; cdr3_nt: TGTGCCAGCAGCCCCCACGGCGCCAGGAGGGATCAGCCCCAGCATTTT
d_call: TRBD2; j_call: TRBJ2-2; cdr3_length: 18; clone_size: NA; v_call: TRBV7-9; cdr3_aa: CASSSRGAGGHRNGELFF; cdr3_nt: TGTGCCAGCAGCTCCCGGGGAGCGGGGGGCCATAGGAACGGGGAGCTGTTTTTT
d_call: TRBD1; j_call: TRBJ2-1; cdr3_length: 16; clone_size: NA; v_call: TRBV5-6; cdr3_aa: CASSSRREDRGLEQFF; cdr3_nt: TGTGCCAGCAGCTCCCGCCGAGAGGACAGGGGTCTTGAGCAGTTCTTC
d_call: TRBD1; j_call: TRBJ1-2; cdr3_length: 17; clone_size: NA; v_call: TRBV18; cdr3_aa: CASSRIPPGQGIYGYTF; cdr3_nt: TGTGCCAGCTCACGGATCCCACCGGGACAGGGGATTTATGGCTACACCTTC
d_call: TRBD1; j_call: TRBJ1-1; cdr3_length: 15; clone_size: few; v_call: TRBV13; cdr3_aa: CASSFPGGPNTEAFF; cdr3_nt: TGTGCCAGCAGCTTCCCAGGGGGCCCGAACACTGAAGCTTTCTTT
d_call: NA; j_call: TRBJ2-3; cdr3_length: 15; clone_size: NA; v_call: TRBV7-9; cdr3_aa: CASSLLRGVTDTQYF; cdr3_nt: TGTGCCAGCAGCTTACTGCGGGGCGTCACAGATACGCAGTATTTT
d_call: TRBD1; j_call: TRBJ2-7; cdr3_length: 17; clone_size: NA; v_call: TRBV27; cdr3_aa: CASSARGTGGYLGEQYF; cdr3_nt: TGTGCCAGCAGTGCCCGTGGGACAGGGGGTTATTTAGGCGAGCAGTACTTC
d_call: NA; j_call: TRBJ1-4; cdr3_length: 15; clone_size: NA; v_call: TRBV4-1; cdr3_aa: CASTPGGEPNEKLFF; cdr3_nt: TGCGCCAGCACTCCTGGAGGGGAGCCTAATGAAAAACTGTTTTTT
d_call: TRBD1; j_call: TRBJ2-1; cdr3_length: 15; clone_size: NA; v_call: TRBV2; cdr3_aa: CASSDPGQGYNEQFF; cdr3_nt: TGTGCCAGCAGTGATCCGGGACAGGGCTACAATGAGCAGTTCTTC
d_call: NA; j_call: TRBJ2-3; cdr3_length: 17; clone_size: NA; v_call: TRBV11-3; cdr3_aa: CASSLGSRVTGTDTQYF; cdr3_nt: TGTGCCAGCAGCTTAGGCTCCCGTGTGACTGGCACAGATACGCAGTATTTT
d_call: TRBD1; j_call: TRBJ2-3; cdr3_length: 15; clone_size: NA; v_call: TRBV5-1; cdr3_aa: CASSLEGQGGDTQYF; cdr3_nt: TGCGCCAGCAGCTTGGAGGGACAGGGTGGCGATACGCAGTATTTT
d_call: TRBD1; j_call: TRBJ1-5; cdr3_length: 16; clone_size: NA; v_call: TRBV7-9; cdr3_aa: CASSDGTGSSNQPQHF; cdr3_nt: TGTGCCAGCAGCGATGGGACAGGGAGTAGCAATCAGCCCCAGCATTTT
d_call: NA; j_call: TRBJ1-4; cdr3_length: 12; clone_size: few; v_call: TRBV29-1; cdr3_aa: CSANRDSGELFF; cdr3_nt: TGCAGCGCTAACCGGGATTCCGGAGAACTGTTTTTT
d_call: TRBD1; j_call: TRBJ1-3; cdr3_length: 16; clone_size: NA; v_call: TRBV14; cdr3_aa: CASSARDRYSGNTIYF; cdr3_nt: TGTGCCAGCAGCGCCCGGGACAGGTACTCTGGAAACACCATATATTTT
d_call: NA; j_call: TRBJ2-2; cdr3_length: 17; clone_size: NA; v_call: TRBV5-1; cdr3_aa: CASSLSPVGPTTGELFF; cdr3_nt: TGCGCCAGCAGCTTGTCTCCGGTGGGGCCTACCACCGGGGAGCTGTTTTTT
d_call: NA; j_call: TRBJ1-6; cdr3_length: 15; clone_size: once; v_call: TRBV7-3; cdr3_aa: CASSLMRSENSPLHF; cdr3_nt: TGTGCCAGCAGCTTAATGAGGTCAGAGAATTCACCCCTCCACTTT
d_call: NA; j_call: TRBJ1-1; cdr3_length: 13; clone_size: few; v_call: TRBV2; cdr3_aa: CASKLVRDSEAFF; cdr3_nt: TGTGCCAGCAAGCTGGTGAGGGATTCTGAAGCTTTCTTT
d_call: TRBD1; j_call: TRBJ2-2; cdr3_length: 20; clone_size: NA; v_call: TRBV5-1; cdr3_aa: CASSPTLWDRGRGNTGELFF; cdr3_nt: TGCGCCAGCAGCCCCACGTTATGGGACAGGGGGCGCGGGAACACCGGGGAGCTGTTTTTT
d_call: NA; j_call: TRBJ2-6; cdr3_length: 16; clone_size: NA; v_call: TRBV7-8; cdr3_aa: CASSLSRYSGANVLTF; cdr3_nt: TGTGCCAGCAGCCTAAGCCGCTACTCTGGGGCCAACGTCCTGACTTTC
d_call: NA; j_call: TRBJ1-3; cdr3_length: 15; clone_size: NA; v_call: TRBV7-2; cdr3_aa: CASSLVISSGNTIYF; cdr3_nt: TGTGCCAGCAGCTTAGTAATCAGCTCTGGAAACACCATATATTTT
d_call: NA; j_call: TRBJ2-1; cdr3_length: 13; clone_size: NA; v_call: TRBV13; cdr3_aa: CASSLGQGSEQFF; cdr3_nt: TGTGCCAGCAGCTTAGGCCAGGGGTCGGAGCAGTTCTTC
d_call: NA; j_call: TRBJ1-5; cdr3_length: 13; clone_size: NA; v_call: TRBV7-2; cdr3_aa: CASSLMGHQPQHF; cdr3_nt: TGTGCCAGCAGCTTAATGGGGCATCAGCCCCAGCATTTT
d_call: NA; j_call: TRBJ1-3; cdr3_length: 16; clone_size: few; v_call: TRBV4-1; cdr3_aa: CASSQERGLSGNTIYF; cdr3_nt: TGCGCCAGCAGCCAAGAGCGCGGACTCTCTGGAAACACCATATATTTT
d_call: TRBD1; j_call: TRBJ1-4; cdr3_length: 15; clone_size: few; v_call: TRBV2; cdr3_aa: CASSLPGQANEKLFF; cdr3_nt: TGTGCCAGCAGTTTACCGGGACAGGCGAATGAAAAACTGTTTTTT
d_call: TRBD1; j_call: TRBJ1-1; cdr3_length: 17; clone_size: few; v_call: TRBV7-9; cdr3_aa: CASRLIGQGGLNTEAFF; cdr3_nt: TGTGCCAGCAGGTTAATTGGACAGGGGGGACTTAACACTGAAGCTTTCTTT
d_call: TRBD2; j_call: TRBJ2-1; cdr3_length: 18; clone_size: few; v_call: TRBV5-1; cdr3_aa: CASSLGTSGGRSYNEQFF; cdr3_nt: TGCGCCAGCAGCTTGGGGACTAGCGGGGGAAGGAGCTACAATGAGCAGTTCTTC
d_call: TRBD2; j_call: TRBJ2-3; cdr3_length: 16; clone_size: NA; v_call: TRBV27; cdr3_aa: CASSRRGGTSTDTQYF; cdr3_nt: TGTGCCAGCAGTCGACGGGGGGGTACTAGCACAGATACGCAGTATTTT
d_call: NA; j_call: TRBJ1-2; cdr3_length: 15; clone_size: NA; v_call: TRBV28; cdr3_aa: CASSSRGGRLVGYTF; cdr3_nt: TGTGCCAGCAGTTCGCGTGGGGGCAGGTTGGTTGGCTACACCTTC
d_call: TRBD1; j_call: TRBJ1-5; cdr3_length: 18; clone_size: NA; v_call: TRBV19; cdr3_aa: CASSLRDRLGSSNQPQHF; cdr3_nt: TGTGCCAGTTCCCTCCGGGACAGGTTGGGTTCGAGCAATCAGCCCCAGCATTTT
d_call: NA; j_call: TRBJ1-1; cdr3_length: 11; clone_size: NA; v_call: TRBV13; cdr3_aa: CASSRGIEAFF; cdr3_nt: TGTGCCAGCAGCCGGGGAATTGAAGCTTTCTTT
d_call: NA; j_call: TRBJ1-3; cdr3_length: 14; clone_size: NA; v_call: TRBV7-9; cdr3_aa: CASSLGRSGNTIYF; cdr3_nt: TGTGCCAGCAGCTTAGGGAGGTCTGGAAACACCATATATTTT
d_call: NA; j_call: TRBJ2-3; cdr3_length: 17; clone_size: once; v_call: TRBV4-1; cdr3_aa: CASSQERLGQGTDTQYF; cdr3_nt: TGCGCCAGCAGCCAAGAAAGACTAGGACAGGGCACAGATACGCAGTATTTT
d_call: NA; j_call: TRBJ2-2; cdr3_length: 17; clone_size: NA; v_call: TRBV5-1; cdr3_aa: CASLEGSTGRGAGELFF; cdr3_nt: TGCGCCAGCCTAGAGGGGTCCACAGGGAGAGGAGCCGGGGAGCTGTTTTTT
d_call: NA; j_call: TRBJ2-2; cdr3_length: 16; clone_size: NA; v_call: TRBV10-3; cdr3_aa: CAIRESDDFNTGELFF; cdr3_nt: TGTGCCATCAGAGAAAGTGATGACTTCAACACCGGGGAGCTGTTTTTT
d_call: NA; j_call: TRBJ1-4; cdr3_length: 14; clone_size: NA; v_call: TRBV25-1; cdr3_aa: CASSEVRDNEKLFF; cdr3_nt: TGTGCCAGCAGTGAAGTCCGCGATAATGAAAAACTGTTTTTT
d_call: NA; j_call: TRBJ1-1; cdr3_length: 11; clone_size: NA; v_call: TRBV2; cdr3_aa: CASTQAAWEFF; cdr3_nt: TGTGCCAGCACCCAGGCCGCTTGGGAGTTCTTT
d_call: NA; j_call: TRBJ1-5; cdr3_length: 16; clone_size: few; v_call: TRBV4-1; cdr3_aa: CASSLQRSYSNQPQHF; cdr3_nt: TGCGCCAGCAGCCTCCAGCGGTCTTATAGCAATCAGCCCCAGCATTTT
d_call: TRBD1; j_call: TRBJ1-5; cdr3_length: 18; clone_size: NA; v_call: TRBV9; cdr3_aa: CASSKTGEPHNSNQPQHF; cdr3_nt: TGTGCCAGCAGCAAAACAGGGGAACCTCACAATAGCAATCAGCCCCAGCATTTT
d_call: NA; j_call: TRBJ2-2; cdr3_length: 15; clone_size: NA; v_call: TRBV5-1; cdr3_aa: CASSSGQTNTGELFF; cdr3_nt: TGCGCCAGCAGCTCAGGACAGACAAACACCGGGGAGCTGTTTTTT
d_call: NA; j_call: TRBJ1-4; cdr3_length: 15; clone_size: NA; v_call: TRBV7-3; cdr3_aa: CASSLTGGVNEKLFF; cdr3_nt: TGTGCCAGCAGCTTAACCGGGGGGGTGAATGAAAAACTGTTTTTT
d_call: NA; j_call: TRBJ1-5; cdr3_length: 14; clone_size: NA; v_call: TRBV4-1; cdr3_aa: CASSQGASNQPQHF; cdr3_nt: TGCGCCAGCAGCCAGGGGGCTAGCAATCAGCCCCAGCATTTT
d_call: TRBD1; j_call: TRBJ2-2; cdr3_length: 15; clone_size: NA; v_call: TRBV5-1; cdr3_aa: CASSSGQGRTGELFF; cdr3_nt: TGCGCCAGCAGCTCCGGACAGGGAAGAACCGGGGAGCTGTTTTTT
d_call: TRBD1; j_call: TRBJ1-2; cdr3_length: 15; clone_size: NA; v_call: TRBV27; cdr3_aa: CASSRSPGQGYGYTF; cdr3_nt: TGTGCCAGCAGTCGTTCACCGGGACAGGGGTATGGCTACACCTTC
d_call: TRBD1; j_call: TRBJ2-3; cdr3_length: 14; clone_size: NA; v_call: TRBV10-3; cdr3_aa: CAIRGQGEADTQYF; cdr3_nt: TGTGCCATCAGGGGACAGGGTGAAGCAGATACGCAGTATTTT
d_call: TRBD1; j_call: TRBJ1-1; cdr3_length: 13; clone_size: NA; v_call: TRBV29-1; cdr3_aa: CSSGQGGNTEAFF; cdr3_nt: TGCAGCTCTGGACAGGGGGGAAACACTGAAGCTTTCTTT
d_call: TRBD1; j_call: TRBJ2-4; cdr3_length: 14; clone_size: few; v_call: TRBV5-1; cdr3_aa: CASSLGGQVDIQYF; cdr3_nt: TGCGCCAGCAGCTTGGGGGGACAGGTGGACATTCAGTACTTC
d_call: TRBD1; j_call: TRBJ1-2; cdr3_length: 14; clone_size: few; v_call: TRBV6-5; cdr3_aa: CASRLFRGLSGYTF; cdr3_nt: TGTGCCAGCAGGCTATTCAGGGGGCTGAGTGGCTACACCTTC
d_call: NA; j_call: TRBJ1-3; cdr3_length: 15; clone_size: NA; v_call: TRBV9; cdr3_aa: CASSQTVLAGNTIYF; cdr3_nt: TGTGCCAGCAGTCAAACTGTCCTAGCTGGAAACACCATATATTTT